These 25 T cell receptor beta chains came from one sample sequenced in a study of blood T cell repertoires in COVID-19. Using immunoSEQ multiplex PCR, the repertoire was profiled, and TCRdb retains in-frame clones only, with some absent. The repertoire has 200,000 to 300,000 clones, around 86% of them found once; the top ten carry around 1.5%. The sequenced sample was peripheral blood. These receptor sequences come from a woman aged 60-75 years who had recovered from COVID-19.

DNA of the CDR3: TGTGCCAGCAGCTTCAACCAAGGAGTCGCTGGAAACACCATATATTTT. This encodes CASSFNQGVAGNTIYF. The rearrangement links TRBV7-4 to TRBJ1-3; unclear D gene. The V and J ends lost 3 bases and 2 bases respectively, with 14 bases between them. This CDR3 has 16 amino acids. From germline, CDR1 is SGHVT and CDR2 SQSDAQ.

The V and J genes are TRBV3-1 (or the pseudogene TRBV3-2) and TRBJ1-1; TRBD1 agrees at 7 bases. The V gene end was trimmed by 4 bases and the J gene end by 7 bases; junction bases not matched to a gene: 6. Germline V gene data show CDR1 as LGHDT and CDR2 as YNNKEL (reference sequence). CDR3 length: 13 amino acids. This CDR3 reads CASSRGQAGEAFF. The CDR3 nucleotides read TGTGCCAGCAGCCGAGGACAGGCCGGTGAAGCTTTCTTT.

This chain uses TRBV27 with TRBJ1-2, with TRBD1 identical over 8 bases. V dropped 3 bases and J dropped 2; count of bases not matched to a gene: 2. This CDR3 has 14 amino acids. Germline-derived CDR1 and CDR2 are MNHEY and SMNVEV (reference sequence). In DNA form, the CDR3 reads TGTGCCAGCAGTTTCGACAGGGGAAACTATGGCTACACCTTC. It yields the protein CASSFDRGNYGYTF.

This chain uses TRBV4-1 with TRBJ2-2; D perhaps matches TRBD2 (6 bases). V was clipped by 4 bases and J by 4 bases, with 10 bases between them. The CDR3 has 14 amino acids. Germline V gives CDR1 MGHRA, CDR2 YSYEKL. CDR3 in DNA: TGCGCCAGCAGCCGCTTGGGAGGCACCGGGGAGCTGTTTTTT. This gives the protein CASSRLGGTGELFF.

CDR3 sequence reads: CASSFSGGFTDTQYF. Written as DNA, the CDR3 is TGTGCCAGCAGCTTTTCGGGGGGTTTCACAGATACGCAGTATTTT. The chain has TRBV7-9 and TRBJ2-3; the match to TRBD2 covers 7 bases. This CDR3 has 15 amino acids. Per germline, CDR1 SEHNR and CDR2 FQNEAQ (reference sequence). The trim removed 3 bases at V and 2 bases at J, leaving 5 bases unmatched. The variable domain in full, completed from reference TRBV7-9 and TRBJ2-3, reads DTGVSQNPRHKITKRGQNVTFRCDPISEHNRLYWYRQTLGQGPEFLTYFQNEAQLEKSRLLSDRFSAERPKGSFSTLEIQRTEQGDSAMYLCASSFSGGFTDTQYFGPGTRLTVL.

This clone has only a few counts. The chain couples TRBV7-6 to TRBJ2-3; no definite D call. Trimming removed 3 bases from V and 4 bases from J, with 11 bases in between. The length of the CDR3 is 14 residues. Germline V gene lookup returns CDR1 SGHVS and CDR2 FNYEAQ. In DNA, the CDR3 is TGTGCCAGCAGCTTTTCGGGTCCACCAGATACGCAGTATTTT. Residues: CASSFSGPPDTQYF.

The genes are TRBV5-4 and TRBJ1-2; 7 nucleotides agree with TRBD1. The junction had 7 bases not matched to a gene; V was cut back by 4 bases and J by 7 bases. Per the germline V gene, CDR1 is SGHNT and CDR2 is YYREEE (reference sequence). The CDR3 contains 13 residues. DNA of the CDR3: TGTGCCAGCAGCGTCGGGACAGTCCTTGGCTACACCTTC. This encodes CASSVGTVLGYTF. Based on the CDR3 plus reference TRBV5-4 and TRBJ1-2, the full variable domain is ETGVTQSPTHLIKTRGQQVTLRCSSQSGHNTVSWYQQALGQGPQFIFQYYREEENGRGNFPPRFSGLQFPNYSSELNVNALELDDSALYLCASSVGTVLGYTFGSGTRLTVV.

The CDR3 sequence: CASSSMTGLAYNEQFF. The CDR3 coding sequence is TGTGCCAGCAGCTCAATGACAGGGTTAGCCTACAATGAGCAGTTCTTC. V gene TRBV6-2 or TRBV6-3 combines with J gene TRBJ2-1; the match to TRBD1 covers 7 bases. V shed 6 bases, J shed 2 bases, and the junction held 10 bases outside the gene matches. There are 16 residues in the CDR3. Germline CDR1 and CDR2: MNHEY and SVGEGT.

This rearrangement joins TRBV3-1 (or the pseudogene TRBV3-2) to TRBJ1-5; D is undetermined. This CDR3 comprises 16 residues. The V gene's germline CDR1 is LGHDT and CDR2 YNNKEL (reference sequence). Trimming shortened V by 4 bases and J by 11 bases, and 24 bases separated the two germline ends. The CDR3: CASSRPARRGEKAQHF. As DNA, the CDR3 is TGTGCCAGCAGCCGCCCAGCGCGCCGGGGTGAGAAGGCCCAGCATTTT.

The rearrangement joins TRBV7-3 to TRBJ1-2, with a possible D match to TRBD1 (6 bases). Deletions cut 5 bases from V and 7 bases from J, with 17 bases between. CDR3 length: 14 residues. Per the germline V gene, CDR1 is SGHTA and CDR2 is FQGTGA. CDR3 coding DNA: TGTGCCAGCAGCCCACAAGCCGAGACAGGTGGCTACACCTTC. This sequence encodes CASSPQAETGGYTF.

The chain recombines TRBV4-1 with TRBJ1-1; perhaps TRBD1 as D (5 bases). Germline V lookup: CDR1 MGHRA, CDR2 YSYEKL. This CDR3 has 14 amino acids. V lost 3 bases and J lost 1, with 9 bases in between. In DNA, the CDR3 is TGCGCCAGCAGCCATGCTACAGGGAACACTGAAGCTTTCTTT. Residues: CASSHATGNTEAFF.

The gene calls are TRBV6-6 and TRBJ1-2; a possible D gene is TRBD1 (6 bases). V gave up 5 bases and J gave up 4 bases, with 23 bases separating them. The CDR3 totals 17 residues. Looked up from germline, CDR1 is MNHNY and CDR2 is SVGAGI (reference sequence). In DNA, the CDR3 is TGTGCCAGCAGTCCACGGTTTACAGGGTTAGGCGCCTATGGCTACACCTTC. Translating it yields CASSPRFTGLGAYGYTF.

This clone appeared a single time. This chain links TRBV21-1 with TRBJ1-2. TRBV21-1 is an annotated pseudogene. The CDR3 covers 15 residues. The CDR3 is CASSPRGRVNYGYTF. In DNA, the CDR3 is TGTGCCAGCAGCCCTAGAGGGCGGGTTAACTATGGCTACACCTTC.

The chain couples TRBV7-3 to TRBJ2-1, with TRBD2 matching over 8 bases. The CDR3 runs 15 residues. Germline CDR1 SGHTA, CDR2 FQGTGA. V gave up 6 bases and J gave up 3 bases; unmatched junction bases: 7. CDR3 bases: TGTGCCAGCAGTCCACTAGCGGCGGTCTACAATGAGCAGTTCTTC. Residues: CASSPLAAVYNEQFF.

J is TRBJ2-5 and V is TRBV11-3, with 9 bases identical to TRBD1. V gave up 8 bases and J gave up 5 bases; unmatched junction bases: 6. Per germline, CDR1 SGHNT and CDR2 YENEEA. This CDR3 has 13 amino acids. CDR3 nucleotide sequence: TGTGCCAGCGGGACAGGGCGGGGTGAGACCCAGTACTTC. As protein: CASGTGRGETQYF.

The rearrangement uses TRBV28 and TRBJ2-7, with 11 bases lining up with TRBD2. The germline V gene encodes CDR1 MDHEN and CDR2 SYDVKM. The ends lost 4 bases at V and 7 bases at J; junction bases unmatched: 12. The length of the CDR3 is 16 residues. This CDR3 reads CASSSRLAGLSGEQYF. DNA of the CDR3: TGTGCCAGCAGTTCCAGACTAGCGGGGCTATCCGGGGAGCAGTACTTC.

The J gene is TRBJ2-2, the V gene TRBV28; possibly TRBD1 for D (5 bases). V was cut by 5 bases and J by 3 bases, with 13 bases left in between. Germline V gene sequence: CDR1 MDHEN, CDR2 SYDVKM. CDR3 length: 15 residues. This CDR3 reads CASSPQGADTGELFF. CDR3 nucleotides: TGTGCCAGCAGTCCCCAGGGCGCGGACACCGGGGAGCTGTTTTTT.

The chain employs TRBV19 and TRBJ1-2, with 8 bases fitting TRBD1. Trimming at V came to 8 bases and at J to 9 bases, leaving 8 bases not matched to a gene. Per germline, CDR1 LNHDA and CDR2 SQIVND (reference sequence). CDR3 length equals 12 residues. In nucleotides, the CDR3 is TGTGCCAGTGTACGACAGGGGATGAGCTACACCTTC. Translating gives CASVRQGMSYTF. Using reference TRBV19 and TRBJ1-2 for the parts outside the CDR3, the full variable domain is DGGITQSPKYLFRKEGQNVTLSCEQNLNHDAMYWYRQDPGQGLRLIYYSQIVNDFQKGDIAEGYSVSREKKESFPLTVTSAQKNPTAFYLCASVRQGMSYTFGSGTRLTVV.

The chain is built from TRBV3-1 (or the pseudogene TRBV3-2) and TRBJ1-5; 7 bases are shared with TRBD1. Germline-derived CDR1 and CDR2 are LGHDT and YNNKEL (reference sequence). The V gene end was trimmed by 4 bases and the J gene end by 0 bases; junction bases not matched to a gene: 3. CDR3 length: 15 residues. CDR3 bases: TGTGCCAGCAGCCCACAGGGGAATAGCAATCAGCCCCAGCATTTT. This sequence encodes CASSPQGNSNQPQHF.

This rearrangement joins TRBV2 to TRBJ1-6; 9 bases align to TRBD1. Germline CDR1 SNHLY, CDR2 FYNNEI. CDR3 length: 14 residues. Trimming removed 3 bases from V and 9 bases from J; junction bases left unmatched: 3. Here the CDR3 DNA reads TGTGCCAGCAGTGAGGGGACAGGGAGTTCACCCCTCCACTTT. It is translated as CASSEGTGSSPLHF. Full variable domain (remainder filled in from reference TRBV2 and TRBJ1-6): EPEVTQTPSHQVTQMGQEVILRCVPISNHLYFYWYRQILGQKVEFLVSFYNNEISEKSEIFDDQFSVERPDGSNFTLKIRSTKLEDSAMYFCASSEGTGSSPLHFGNGTRLTVT.

The chain employs TRBV9 and TRBJ2-5; perhaps TRBD2 as D (6 bases). The CDR3 consists of 15 residues. Germline V gives CDR1 SGDLS, CDR2 YYNGEE. Trimming pared 4 bases from V and 5 bases from J, leaving 18 bases between. The CDR3 coding sequence is TGTGCCAGCAGCCCACGGGCCATACGGGAGGAGACCCAGTACTTC. Protein product: CASSPRAIREETQYF.

V gene TRBV7-2 combines with J gene TRBJ2-3, with a possible D match to TRBD2 (5 bases). The CDR3 consists of 14 residues. Deletions cut 1 base from V and 1 base from J, with 6 bases between. The germline V gene encodes CDR1 SGHTA and CDR2 FQGNSA. CDR3 in amino acids: CASSLDGGTDTQYF. In nucleotides, the CDR3 is TGTGCCAGCAGCTTAGACGGGGGCACAGATACGCAGTATTTT.

V is TRBV10-3 and J is TRBJ1-6; D is possibly TRBD1 (5 bases). The CDR3 loop spans 13 amino acids. V lost 10 bases and J 5 bases, leaving 12 bases between the germline ends. Germline CDR1 reads ENHRY; CDR2 reads SYGVKD. The CDR3 DNA sequence: TGTGCCACAAGGGCGGGGGATAATTCACCCCTCCACTTT. Translated, it gives CATRAGDNSPLHF.

The CDR3 spells CASSRLAGDRETQYF. The CDR3 DNA sequence: TGCGCCAGCAGCCGATTAGCGGGGGATAGAGAGACCCAGTACTTC. The chain couples TRBV5-1 to TRBJ2-5, with TRBD2 matching over 9 bases. Germline CDR1 is SGHRS and CDR2 is YFSETQ. This CDR3 has 15 residues. The V gene end was trimmed by 4 bases and the J gene end by 4 bases; junction bases not matched to a gene: 8.

The chain combines TRBV5-1 with TRBJ2-2, with 8 bases matching TRBD2. Germline loops: CDR1 SGHRS, CDR2 YFSETQ. Germline trimming cut 2 bases from V and 2 bases from J; bases unmatched to any gene: 5. CDR3 size: 16 residues. The CDR3: CASSFGAGANTGELFF. The CDR3 DNA sequence: TGCGCCAGCAGCTTTGGAGCGGGGGCCAACACCGGGGAGCTGTTTTTT.